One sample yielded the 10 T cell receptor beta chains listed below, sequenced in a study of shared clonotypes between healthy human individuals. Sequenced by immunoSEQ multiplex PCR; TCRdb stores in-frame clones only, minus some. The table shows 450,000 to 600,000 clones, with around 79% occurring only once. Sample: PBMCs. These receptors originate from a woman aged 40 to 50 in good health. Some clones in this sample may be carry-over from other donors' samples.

The CDR3 nucleotides are TGTGCCAGCAGCCCTCGGAGTGGGGGCGCAAAAAACATTCAGTACTTC. This gives the protein CASSPRSGGAKNIQYF. The V gene is TRBV28, the J gene TRBJ2-4, with D possibly TRBD1 on 6 matching bases. Between the trimmed V and J ends, which lost 6 bases and 4 bases, there was a span of 19 bases. The germline V gene encodes CDR1 MDHEN and CDR2 SYDVKM. This CDR3 is 16 amino acids long.

The CDR3 DNA reads as TGTGCCAGTAGAACGACAGGGCGGGCAACTAATGAAAAACTGTTTTTT. Protein sequence: CASRTTGRATNEKLFF. The chain joins TRBV19 to TRBJ1-4; 7 bases align to TRBD1. CDR1 LNHDA and CDR2 SQIVND come from the germline V gene (reference sequence). V lost 6 bases, J lost 0 bases, and 7 bases stayed unmatched. CDR3 length: 16 residues.

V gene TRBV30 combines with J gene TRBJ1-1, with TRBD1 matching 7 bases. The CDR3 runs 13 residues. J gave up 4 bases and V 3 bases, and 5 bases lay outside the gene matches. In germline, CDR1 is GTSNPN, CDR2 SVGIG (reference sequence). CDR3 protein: CAWRRQGGTEAFF. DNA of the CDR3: TGTGCCTGGAGAAGGCAGGGGGGCACTGAAGCTTTCTTT.

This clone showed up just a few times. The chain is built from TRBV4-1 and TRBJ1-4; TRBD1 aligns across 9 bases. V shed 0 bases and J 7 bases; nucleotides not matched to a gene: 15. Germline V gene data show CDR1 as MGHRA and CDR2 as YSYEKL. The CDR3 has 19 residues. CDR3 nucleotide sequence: TGCGCCAGCAGCCAAGACATTTTCACAGGGGGCCGACGGGGTGAAAAACTGTTTTTT. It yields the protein CASSQDIFTGGRRGEKLFF.

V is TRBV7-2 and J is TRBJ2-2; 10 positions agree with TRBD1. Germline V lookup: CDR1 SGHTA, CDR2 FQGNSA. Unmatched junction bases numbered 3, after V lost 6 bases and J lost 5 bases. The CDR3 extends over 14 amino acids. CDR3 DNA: TGTGCCAGCAGTTGGACAGGGGGGACCGGGGAGCTGTTTTTT. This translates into CASSWTGGTGELFF.

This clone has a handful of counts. CDR3 loop: CASSVGQGMNTEAFF. CDR3 nucleotides: TGTGCCAGCAGCGTAGGACAGGGGATGAACACTGAAGCTTTCTTT. The genes are TRBV9 and TRBJ1-1; 8 bases are shared with TRBD1. V lost 0 bases to trimming and J lost 0 bases; unmatched junction nucleotides: 1. Germline CDR1 is SGDLS and CDR2 is YYNGEE. This CDR3 is 15 amino acids long.

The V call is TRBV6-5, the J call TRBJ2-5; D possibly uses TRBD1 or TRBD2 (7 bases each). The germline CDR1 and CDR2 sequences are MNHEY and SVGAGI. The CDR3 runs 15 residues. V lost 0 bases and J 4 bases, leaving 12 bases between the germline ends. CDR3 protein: CASSYSPGGGETQYF. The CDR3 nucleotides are TGTGCCAGCAGTTACTCACCAGGGGGGGGAGAGACCCAGTACTTC.

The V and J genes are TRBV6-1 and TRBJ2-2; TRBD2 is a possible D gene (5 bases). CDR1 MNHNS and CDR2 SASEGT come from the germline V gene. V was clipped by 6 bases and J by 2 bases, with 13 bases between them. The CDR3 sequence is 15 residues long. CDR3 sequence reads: CASRRTLINTGELFF. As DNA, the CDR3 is TGTGCCAGCAGAAGGACTCTAATTAACACCGGGGAGCTGTTTTTT.

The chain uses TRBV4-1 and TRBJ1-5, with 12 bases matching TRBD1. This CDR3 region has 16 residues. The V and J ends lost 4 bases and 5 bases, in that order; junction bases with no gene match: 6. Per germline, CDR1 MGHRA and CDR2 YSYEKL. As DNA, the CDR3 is TGCGCCAGCAGCCGGGGACAGGGGGCTGGCGATCAGCCCCAGCATTTT. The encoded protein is CASSRGQGAGDQPQHF.

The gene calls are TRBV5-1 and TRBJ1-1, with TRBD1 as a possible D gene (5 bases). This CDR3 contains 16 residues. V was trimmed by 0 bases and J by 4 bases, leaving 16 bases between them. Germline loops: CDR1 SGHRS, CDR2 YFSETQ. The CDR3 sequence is CASSLGPTDGVTEAFF. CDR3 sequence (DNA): TGCGCCAGCAGCTTGGGCCCGACAGATGGTGTCACTGAAGCTTTCTTT.